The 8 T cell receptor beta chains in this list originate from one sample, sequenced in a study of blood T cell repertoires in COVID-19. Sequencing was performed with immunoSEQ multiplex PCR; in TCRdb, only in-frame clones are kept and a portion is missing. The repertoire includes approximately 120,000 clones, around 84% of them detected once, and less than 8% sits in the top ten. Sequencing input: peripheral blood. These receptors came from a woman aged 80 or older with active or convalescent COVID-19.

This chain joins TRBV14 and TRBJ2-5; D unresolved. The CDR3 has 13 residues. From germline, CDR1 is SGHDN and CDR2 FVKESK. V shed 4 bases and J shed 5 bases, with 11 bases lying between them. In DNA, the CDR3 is TGTGCCAGCAGCCCCCACCTCCAGGAGACCCAGTACTTC. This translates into CASSPHLQETQYF.

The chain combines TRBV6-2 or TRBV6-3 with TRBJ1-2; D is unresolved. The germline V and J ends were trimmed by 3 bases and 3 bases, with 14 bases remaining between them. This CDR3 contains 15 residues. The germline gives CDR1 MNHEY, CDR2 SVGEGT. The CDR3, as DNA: TGTGCCAGCAGTTATTACCTTGGCAACGACTATGGCTACACCTTC. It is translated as CASSYYLGNDYGYTF.

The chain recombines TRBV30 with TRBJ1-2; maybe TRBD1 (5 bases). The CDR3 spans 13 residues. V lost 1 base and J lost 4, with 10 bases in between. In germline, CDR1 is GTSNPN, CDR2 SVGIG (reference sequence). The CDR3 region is CAWSAGGSYGYTF. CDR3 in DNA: TGTGCCTGGAGTGCGGGGGGGAGCTATGGCTACACCTTC.

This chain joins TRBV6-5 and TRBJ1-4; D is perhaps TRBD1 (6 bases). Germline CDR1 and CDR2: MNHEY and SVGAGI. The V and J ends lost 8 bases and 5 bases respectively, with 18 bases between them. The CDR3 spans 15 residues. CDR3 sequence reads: CASRNRAGVNEKLFF. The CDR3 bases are TGTGCCAGCCGGAACAGGGCGGGGGTGAATGAAAAACTGTTTTTT.

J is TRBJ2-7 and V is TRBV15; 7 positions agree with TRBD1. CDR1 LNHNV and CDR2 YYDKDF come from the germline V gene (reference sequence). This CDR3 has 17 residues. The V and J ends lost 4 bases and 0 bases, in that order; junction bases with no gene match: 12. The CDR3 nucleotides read TGTGCCACCAGCAAGGGGGACAGCGGATTTAGCTCCTACGAGCAGTACTTC. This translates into CATSKGDSGFSSYEQYF.

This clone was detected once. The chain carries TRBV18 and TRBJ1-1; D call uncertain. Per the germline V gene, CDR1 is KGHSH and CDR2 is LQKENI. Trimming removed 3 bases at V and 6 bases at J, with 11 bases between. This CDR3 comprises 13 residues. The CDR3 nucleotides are TGTGCCAGCTCACCGGTTGCCAGATCTGAAGCTTTCTTT. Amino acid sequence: CASSPVARSEAFF.

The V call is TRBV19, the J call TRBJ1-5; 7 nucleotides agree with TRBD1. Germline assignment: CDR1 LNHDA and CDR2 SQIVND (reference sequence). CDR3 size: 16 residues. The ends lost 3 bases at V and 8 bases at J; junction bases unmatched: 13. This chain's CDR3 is CASSMLGQARGEPQHF. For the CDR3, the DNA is TGTGCCAGTAGTATGCTTGGACAGGCCCGAGGGGAGCCCCAGCATTTT.

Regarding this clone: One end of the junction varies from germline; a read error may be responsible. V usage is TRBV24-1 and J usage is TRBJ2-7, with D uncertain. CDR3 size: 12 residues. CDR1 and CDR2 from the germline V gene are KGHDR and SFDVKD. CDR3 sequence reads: CATSDLGQRLNF. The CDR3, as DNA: TGTGCCACCAGTGATTTGGGTCAGCGCCTGAACTTC.